The 6 T cell receptor beta chains reported below all come from one sample, sequenced in a study of blood T cell repertoires in COVID-19. Sequenced by immunoSEQ multiplex PCR; TCRdb stores in-frame clones only, minus some. The repertoire holds about 210,000 clones, with approximately 89% as singletons. The sample consisted of peripheral blood. Every receptor here comes from a woman in her forties with acute or convalescent COVID-19.

To note about this clone: Other DNA sequences in the same sample also yield this CDR3. The V call is TRBV9, the J call TRBJ1-6; weak D call: TRBD1 (5 bases). Germline V lookup: CDR1 SGDLS, CDR2 YYNGEE. The CDR3 is 13 amino acids. The germline V and J ends were trimmed by 2 bases and 6 bases, with 6 bases remaining between them. CDR3 nucleotide sequence: TGTGCCAGCAGCGTGCAGGGTAATTCACCCCTCCACTTT. Translated, it gives CASSVQGNSPLHF.

This clone occurred a few times. The genes are TRBV18 and TRBJ2-3; 8 bases are shared with TRBD1. This CDR3 contains 16 residues. Germline CDR1 and CDR2: KGHSH and LQKENI. J was trimmed by 1 base and V by 1 base; bases with no gene match: 4. CDR3 nucleotides: TGTGCCAGCTCACCACGGGCGGACAGGGGCACAGATACGCAGTATTTT. This translates into CASSPRADRGTDTQYF.

This clone came up once. The J gene is TRBJ1-5, the V gene TRBV2; D is undetermined. The CDR3 contains 12 residues. The V gene lost 7 bases and the J gene lost 4 bases, with 8 bases spanning the gap. Germline CDR1 reads SNHLY; CDR2 reads FYNNEI. This CDR3 reads CASNQVNQPQHF. CDR3 nucleotides: TGTGCCAGCAACCAGGTTAATCAGCCCCAGCATTTT.

This chain joins TRBV7-9 and TRBJ2-7, with 9 bases lining up with TRBD1. CDR3 length equals 15 residues. Germline V CDR1 and CDR2: SEHNR, FQNEAQ (reference sequence). Trimming cost V 3 bases and J 2 bases; bases outside gene matches: 5. CDR3: CASSFSGTGPYEQYV. The DNA of the CDR3 is TGTGCCAGCAGCTTTTCTGGGACAGGGCCCTACGAGCAGTACGTC.

This chain connects TRBV19 to TRBJ2-1; TRBD1 is a possible D gene (5 bases). CDR3 length equals 17 residues. CDR1 LNHDA and CDR2 SQIVND come from the germline V gene (reference sequence). V was cut by 4 bases and J by 0 bases, with 16 bases left in between. This chain's CDR3 is CASSTSGYLSSYNEQFF. The CDR3 nucleotides read TGTGCCAGTAGTACCTCAGGGTATCTTAGCTCCTACAATGAGCAGTTCTTC.

The genes are TRBV5-1 and TRBJ2-3, with 8 nucleotides matching TRBD2. CDR1 is SGHRS, CDR2 YFSETQ, per germline. Trimming cost V 3 bases and J 2 bases; bases outside gene matches: 5. The length of the CDR3 is 15 residues. The CDR3 bases are TGCGCCAGCAGCTCGGGGGGGCAATACACAGATACGCAGTATTTT. Residues: CASSSGGQYTDTQYF.